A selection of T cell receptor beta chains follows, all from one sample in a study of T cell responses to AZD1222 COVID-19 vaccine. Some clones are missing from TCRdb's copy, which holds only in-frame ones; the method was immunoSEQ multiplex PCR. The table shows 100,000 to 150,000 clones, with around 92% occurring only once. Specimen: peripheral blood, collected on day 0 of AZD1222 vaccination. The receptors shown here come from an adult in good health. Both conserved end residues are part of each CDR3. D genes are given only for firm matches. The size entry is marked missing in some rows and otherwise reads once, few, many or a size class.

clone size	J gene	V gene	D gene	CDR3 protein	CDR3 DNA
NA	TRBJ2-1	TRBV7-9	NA	CASRTKRVHGSYNEQFF	TGTGCCAGCAGGACAAAGAGGGTTCACGGCTCCTACAATGAGCAGTTCTTC
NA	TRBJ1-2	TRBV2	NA	CARSPTRGANYGYTF	TGTGCCAGATCACCCACCCGGGGGGCTAACTATGGCTACACCTTC
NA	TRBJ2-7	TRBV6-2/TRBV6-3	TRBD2	CASSYTAPWLAGSYEQYF	TGTGCCAGCAGTTACACCGCGCCGTGGCTAGCGGGTTCCTACGAGCAGTACTTC
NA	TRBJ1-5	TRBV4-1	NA	CASSQTQLGQRSNQPQHF	TGCGCCAGCAGCCAGACCCAATTAGGACAGCGTAGCAATCAGCCCCAGCATTTT
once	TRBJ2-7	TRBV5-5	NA	CASSLVVGGTYEQYF	TGTGCCAGCAGCTTGGTGGTGGGGGGTACCTACGAGCAGTACTTC
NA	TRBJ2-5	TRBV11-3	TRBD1	CASSQTGRETQYF	TGTGCCAGCAGCCAGACAGGGAGAGAGACCCAGTACTTC
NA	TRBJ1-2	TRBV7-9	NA	CASSLVSTSYGYTF	TGTGCCAGCAGCTTAGTCAGTACCAGCTATGGCTACACCTTC
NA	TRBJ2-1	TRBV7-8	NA	CASSRRSPDEQFF	TGTGCCAGCAGCCGACGCAGCCCCGATGAGCAGTTCTTC
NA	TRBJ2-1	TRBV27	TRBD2	CASSLSPGLAGGSSYNEQFF	TGTGCCAGCAGTTTGTCTCCGGGACTAGCGGGAGGGAGCTCCTACAATGAGCAGTTCTTC
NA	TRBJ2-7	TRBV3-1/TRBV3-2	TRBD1	CASSQESRGRRYEQYF	TGTGCCAGCAGCCAAGAATCGAGGGGGCGAAGGTACGAGCAGTACTTC
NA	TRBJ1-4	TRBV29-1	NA	CSVEPLGWSTNEKLFF	TGCAGCGTTGAGCCCTTAGGGTGGTCAACTAATGAAAAACTGTTTTTT
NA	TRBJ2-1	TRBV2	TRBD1	CASKYRDSSYNEQFF	TGTGCCAGCAAGTATAGGGACAGCTCCTACAATGAGCAGTTCTTC
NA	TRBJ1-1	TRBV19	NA	CASMVGRGNTEAFF	TGTGCCAGTATGGTGGGCAGGGGGAACACTGAAGCTTTCTTT
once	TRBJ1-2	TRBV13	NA	CASSLSGGYGYTF	TGTGCCAGCAGCTTATCCGGAGGCTATGGCTACACCTTC
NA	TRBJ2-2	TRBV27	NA	CASSSLVNTGELFF	TGTGCCAGCAGTTCCTTAGTGAACACCGGGGAGCTGTTTTTT
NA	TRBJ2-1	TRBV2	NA	CASSGGFEQFF	TGTGCCAGCAGCGGGGGATTTGAGCAGTTCTTC
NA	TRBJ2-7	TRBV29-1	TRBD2	CSVEGLPGLAGGTYEQYF	TGCAGCGTCGAGGGGCTGCCCGGGCTAGCGGGAGGAACCTACGAGCAGTACTTC
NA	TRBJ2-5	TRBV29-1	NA	CSVRGPGQETQYF	TGCAGCGTTCGAGGCCCAGGCCAAGAGACCCAGTACTTC
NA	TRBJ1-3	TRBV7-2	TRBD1	CASSKNRGQGYGNTIYF	TGTGCCAGCAGCAAGAATCGAGGACAGGGGTACGGAAACACCATATATTTT
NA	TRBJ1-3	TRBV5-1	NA	CASSLLGPPSGDTIYF	TGCGCCAGCAGCTTGCTCGGACCTCCCTCGGGGGACACCATATATTTT
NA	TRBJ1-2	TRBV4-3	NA	CASSQVVLGSKYGYTF	TGCGCCAGCAGCCAAGTGGTATTGGGCAGCAAATATGGCTACACCTTC
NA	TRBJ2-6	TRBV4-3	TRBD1	CASSQAWDRLSSGANVLTF	TGCGCCAGCAGCCAGGCCTGGGACAGGCTAAGCTCTGGGGCCAACGTCCTGACTTTC
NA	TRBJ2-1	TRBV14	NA	CASSLGLVSEQFF	TGTGCCAGCAGCCTAGGGCTAGTTAGTGAGCAGTTCTTC
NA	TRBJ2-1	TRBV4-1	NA	CASSARVGSYNEQFF	TGCGCCAGCAGCGCCCGGGTAGGCTCCTACAATGAGCAGTTCTTC
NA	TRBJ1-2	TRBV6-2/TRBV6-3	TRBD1	CASSNPQTGNYGYTF	TGTGCCAGCAGCAATCCCCAGACAGGGAACTATGGCTACACCTTC
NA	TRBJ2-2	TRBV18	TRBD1	CASSLRGLANTGELFF	TGTGCCAGCTCACTCAGGGGGCTTGCGAACACCGGGGAGCTGTTTTTT
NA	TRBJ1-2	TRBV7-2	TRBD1	CASSQQGVSVGYGYTF	TGTGCCAGCAGCCAACAGGGGGTCTCCGTGGGGTATGGCTACACCTTC
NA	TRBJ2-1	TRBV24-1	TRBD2	CATSDPSGGEQFF	TGTGCCACCAGTGACCCCAGCGGGGGTGAGCAGTTCTTC
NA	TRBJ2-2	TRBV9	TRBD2	CASSVGTSGYINTGELFF	TGTGCCAGCAGCGTAGGGACTAGCGGCTACATAAACACCGGGGAGCTGTTTTTT
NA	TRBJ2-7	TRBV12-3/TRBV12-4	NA	CASSARGAQYF	TGTGCCAGCAGTGCTAGGGGCGCGCAGTACTTC
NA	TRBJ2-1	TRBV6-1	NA	CASSEVRRQSSYNEQFF	TGTGCCAGCAGTGAAGTTCGTCGGCAGAGCTCCTACAATGAGCAGTTCTTC
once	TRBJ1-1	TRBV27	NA	CASSLLGSTEAFF	TGTGCCAGCAGTTTATTGGGGTCCACTGAAGCTTTCTTT
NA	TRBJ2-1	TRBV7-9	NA	CASLPGAYNEQFF	TGTGCCAGCCTCCCGGGGGCCTACAATGAGCAGTTCTTC
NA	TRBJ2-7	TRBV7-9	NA	CASSPRVAEQYF	TGTGCCAGCAGCCCCAGGGTCGCCGAGCAGTACTTC
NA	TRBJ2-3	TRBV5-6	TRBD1	CASSSRTGADYTDTQYF	TGTGCCAGCAGCTCCCGGACAGGGGCCGACTACACAGATACGCAGTATTTT
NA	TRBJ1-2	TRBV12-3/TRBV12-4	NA	CASTLNVLYGYTF	TGTGCCAGCACCCTTAATGTCCTTTATGGCTACACCTTC
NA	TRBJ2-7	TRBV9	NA	CASSESEGRVYEQYF	TGTGCCAGCAGCGAATCGGAGGGGCGGGTCTATGAGCAGTACTTC
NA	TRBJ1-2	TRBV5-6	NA	CASSFSGGDYGYTF	TGTGCCAGCAGCTTTTCAGGCGGCGACTATGGCTACACCTTC
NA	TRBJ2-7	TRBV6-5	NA	CASSYPGQQYF	TGTGCCAGCAGTTACCCGGGTCAGCAGTACTTC
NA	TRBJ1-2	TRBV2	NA	CASSGTKRGSDGYTF	TGTGCCAGCAGCGGGACAAAACGGGGGTCTGATGGCTACACCTTC
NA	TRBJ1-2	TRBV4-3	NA	CASSQDRGVYGYTF	TGCGCCAGCAGCCAAGATCGGGGAGTCTATGGCTACACCTTC
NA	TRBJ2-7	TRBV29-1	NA	CSVDTGSTYEQYF	TGCAGCGTTGATACCGGGAGCACCTACGAGCAGTACTTC
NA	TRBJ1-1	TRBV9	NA	CASSSGGGEAFF	TGTGCCAGCAGTTCTGGGGGAGGGGAAGCTTTCTTT
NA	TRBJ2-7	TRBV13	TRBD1	CASSPESGTGSYEQYF	TGTGCCAGCAGCCCCGAATCCGGGACAGGGTCCTACGAGCAGTACTTC
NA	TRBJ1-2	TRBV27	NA	CASSSAGQGLYGYTF	TGTGCCAGCAGTTCGGCTGGGCAGGGTCTCTATGGCTACACCTTC
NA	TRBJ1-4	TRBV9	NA	CASSLSATNEKLFF	TGTGCCAGCAGCCTCTCGGCAACTAATGAAAAACTGTTTTTT
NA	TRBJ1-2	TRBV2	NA	CASSPRVGSYGYTF	TGTGCCAGCAGCCCTAGGGTGGGATCCTATGGCTACACCTTC
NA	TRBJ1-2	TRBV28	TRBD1	CASSLAGGFDGYTF	TGTGCCAGCAGTTTGGCAGGGGGCTTTGATGGCTACACCTTC
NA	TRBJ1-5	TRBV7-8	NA	CASSLVSGEYQPQHF	TGTGCCAGCAGCTTAGTCAGCGGGGAGTATCAGCCCCAGCATTTT
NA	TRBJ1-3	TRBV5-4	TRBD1	CASSRPTGGTGNTIYF	TGTGCCAGCAGCCGACCGACAGGGGGGACTGGAAACACCATATATTTT
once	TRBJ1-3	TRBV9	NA	CASSAGTSSGNTIYF	TGTGCCAGCAGCGCCGGGACATCCTCTGGAAACACCATATATTTT
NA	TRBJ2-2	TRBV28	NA	CASSFVWNTGELFF	TGTGCCAGCAGTTTTGTGTGGAACACCGGGGAGCTGTTTTTT
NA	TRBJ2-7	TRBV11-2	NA	CASSPAYEQYF	TGTGCCAGCAGCCCCGCCTACGAGCAGTACTTC
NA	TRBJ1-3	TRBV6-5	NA	CASSSWGGTIYF	TGTGCCAGCAGTAGCTGGGGGGGGACCATATATTTT
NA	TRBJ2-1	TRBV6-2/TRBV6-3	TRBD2	CASSSAGGSYEQFF	TGTGCCAGCAGTAGCGCGGGGGGGTCTTATGAGCAGTTCTTC
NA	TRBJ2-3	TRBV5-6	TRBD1	CASSPQGADTQYF	TGTGCCAGCAGCCCTCAGGGGGCAGATACGCAGTATTTT
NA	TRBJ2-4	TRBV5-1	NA	CASSLGSAKNIQYF	TGCGCCAGCAGCTTGGGATCAGCCAAAAACATTCAGTACTTC
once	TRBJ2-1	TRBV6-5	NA	CASSYSEFGGYNEQFF	TGTGCCAGCAGTTACTCGGAGTTCGGGGGATACAATGAGCAGTTCTTC
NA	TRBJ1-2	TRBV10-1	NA	CASSPGTDYGYTF	TGCGCCAGCAGCCCCGGGACGGACTATGGCTACACCTTC